One and the same sample provided the 17 T cell receptor beta chains below, sequenced in a study of graft-versus-host responses after intestinal transplantation. Only in-frame clones appear in the TCRdb table, and some are missing; sequencing was by immunoSEQ multiplex PCR. The sample holds about 120,000 clones, approximately 95% seen once. Antigens of these TCRs are unknown. This specimen consisted of unstimulated CD8+ T cells sorted from spleen or lymph node cells, obtained before intestinal transplant. The receptors were sampled from a human donor who received an intestinal transplant.

The chain links TRBV5-6 to TRBJ2-2, with D perhaps matching TRBD2 (6 bases). The germline CDR1 and CDR2 sequences are SGHDT and YYEEEE. The V end lost 0 bases, the J end lost 3 bases, and 9 bases lay between the germline ends. The CDR3 is 15 amino acids. CDR3 loop: CASSLGLDYTGELFF. In DNA, the CDR3 is TGTGCCAGCAGCTTGGGACTAGACTACACCGGGGAGCTGTTTTTT.

The chain carries TRBV6-1 and TRBJ1-4, with D perhaps matching TRBD1 (6 bases). Germline CDR1 reads MNHNS; CDR2 reads SASEGT. The CDR3 is 15 residues long. Trimming left V 7 bases short and J 0 bases short, with 12 bases between. CDR3 region: CASKAGAPTNEKLFF. Here the CDR3 DNA reads TGTGCCAGCAAGGCGGGGGCCCCAACTAATGAAAAACTGTTTTTT.

This rearrangement joins TRBV4-2 to TRBJ2-1; 13 bases fit TRBD2. This CDR3 comprises 16 residues. Trimming cost V 1 base and J 12 bases; bases outside gene matches: 9. Germline V gene data show CDR1 as LGHNA and CDR2 as YNFKEQ. The CDR3 sequence is CASSQVGLAGVGVQFF. The CDR3 region has the DNA TGTGCCAGCAGCCAAGTAGGACTAGCGGGAGTAGGGGTGCAGTTCTTC.

This sequence joins TRBV9 and TRBJ1-4; TRBD1 is a possible D gene (5 bases). The CDR3 loop spans 15 amino acids. Deletions cut 0 bases from V and 4 bases from J, with 10 bases between. The V gene's germline CDR1 is SGDLS and CDR2 YYNGEE. In nucleotides, the CDR3 is TGTGCCAGCAGCGTAGGGGTAAGGGGTAATGAAAAACTGTTTTTT. Translated, it gives CASSVGVRGNEKLFF.

The chain has TRBV11-2 and TRBJ2-7, with D possibly being TRBD2 (6 bases). Trimming cost V 3 bases and J 2 bases, with 14 bases left between them. The CDR3 is 15 amino acids. In germline, CDR1 is SGHAT, CDR2 FQNNGV. CDR3 loop: CASSFSPGDPYEQYF. In nucleotides, the CDR3 is TGTGCCAGCAGCTTCTCCCCGGGAGACCCCTACGAGCAGTACTTC.

This rearrangement joins TRBV19 to TRBJ2-1, with D uncertain. The CDR3 has 14 amino acids. The V and J ends lost 5 bases and 6 bases respectively, with 14 bases between them. Per the germline V gene, CDR1 is LNHDA and CDR2 is SQIVND (reference sequence). CDR3 protein: CASSSLGVVNEQFF. CDR3 coding DNA: TGTGCCAGTAGTTCCCTAGGTGTAGTCAATGAGCAGTTCTTC.

V usage is TRBV5-6 and J usage is TRBJ2-1; D tentatively fits TRBD1 or TRBD2 (5 bases each). Germline V lookup: CDR1 SGHDT, CDR2 YYEEEE. This CDR3 spans 10 amino acids. V shed 10 bases and J shed 9 bases, with 11 bases lying between them. In DNA form, the CDR3 reads TGTGCCGCCGGGGCGGCTGAGCAGTTCTTC. It codes for CAAGAAEQFF.

J is TRBJ2-3 and V is TRBV7-3; TRBD2 aligns across 8 bases. V lost 5 bases, J lost 0 bases, and 10 bases stayed unmatched. There are 17 residues in the CDR3. CDR1 is SGHTA, CDR2 FQGTGA, per germline. The CDR3 here is CASSPVSGGSSTDTQYF. In DNA, the CDR3 is TGTGCCAGCAGCCCAGTCTCGGGAGGGAGTAGCACAGATACGCAGTATTTT.

The rearrangement joins TRBV9 to TRBJ2-1, with D unresolved. There are 18 residues in the CDR3. V was trimmed by 0 bases and J by 5 bases, leaving 21 bases between them. Looked up from germline, CDR1 is SGDLS and CDR2 is YYNGEE. CDR3 bases: TGTGCCAGCAGCGTAGACCGGGCCAGTGGAAGATTCAACAATGAGCAGTTCTTC. Its translation is CASSVDRASGRFNNEQFF.

V and J are TRBV25-1 and TRBJ2-7; 10 bases match TRBD1. V dropped 9 bases and J dropped 6; count of bases not matched to a gene: 5. Germline V gene data show CDR1 as MGHDK and CDR2 as SYGVNS. The CDR3 covers 12 residues. DNA for the CDR3: TGTGCCAGTACGACAGGGGGCGCCGAGCAGTACTTC. It yields the protein CASTTGGAEQYF.

The gene calls are TRBV6-6 and TRBJ2-7, with D possibly matching TRBD2 (6 bases). The ends were cut back, 2 bases at V and 3 bases at J, with 14 bases in the middle. The germline CDR1 and CDR2 sequences are MNHNY and SVGAGI (reference sequence). This CDR3 has 15 amino acids. The CDR3 DNA reads as TGTGCCAGCAGTTACGGGGTCGGGGGTGTCTACGAGCAGTACTTC. It translates to CASSYGVGGVYEQYF.

The J gene is TRBJ2-7, the V gene TRBV30; maybe TRBD1 (6 bases). The CDR3 runs 14 residues. Trimming left V 4 bases short and J 4 bases short, with 17 bases between. Germline lookup yields CDR1 GTSNPN and CDR2 SVGIG (reference sequence). The CDR3 nucleotides are TGTGCCTGGAAGGCCTATGCAGGGGAGTACGAGCAGTACTTC. Encoded protein: CAWKAYAGEYEQYF. The full variable domain, completed using reference TRBV30 and TRBJ2-7, is SQTIHQWPATLVQPVGSPLSLECTVEGTSNPNLYWYRQAAGRGLQLLFYSVGIGQISSEVPQNLSASRPQDRQFILSSKKLLLSDSGFYLCAWKAYAGEYEQYFGPGTRLTVT.

This chain joins TRBV10-3 and TRBJ1-4, with D possibly being TRBD1 (6 bases). V was pared by 6 bases and J by 5 bases, with 10 bases between. Per germline, CDR1 ENHRY and CDR2 SYGVKD. This CDR3 region has 13 residues. This CDR3 reads CAIRSGQNEKLFF. CDR3 bases: TGTGCCATCAGGTCGGGACAAAATGAAAAACTGTTTTTT.

The chain's CDR3 is CSVIDSYEQYF. As DNA, the CDR3 is TGCAGCGTTATCGACTCCTACGAGCAGTACTTC. V and J are TRBV29-1 and TRBJ2-7, with D hard to call. The CDR3 totals 11 residues. Germline assignment: CDR1 SQVTM and CDR2 ANQGSEA. The V gene lost 5 bases and the J gene lost 0 bases, with 5 bases spanning the gap.

This clone was detected once. This sequence joins TRBV11-1 and TRBJ1-1; maybe TRBD1 (6 bases). With 6 bases removed from V and 7 bases from J, the gap between germline ends came to 12 bases. This CDR3 contains 12 residues. The V gene's germline CDR1 is SGHAT and CDR2 FQDESV (reference sequence). CDR3 DNA: TGTGCCAGCAGTCCGGACAGACTTGAAGCTTTCTTT. Amino acids: CASSPDRLEAFF.

The V and J genes are TRBV19 and TRBJ2-1; unclear D gene. V lost 3 bases and J 8 bases, leaving 5 bases between the germline ends. CDR3 length: 11 residues. Germline V gene sequence: CDR1 LNHDA, CDR2 SQIVND (reference sequence). DNA of the CDR3: TGTGCCAGTAGTATTTCAGATGAGCAGTTCTTC. Translation gives CASSISDEQFF. The full variable domain, completed using reference TRBV19 and TRBJ2-1, is DGGITQSPKYLFRKEGQNVTLSCEQNLNHDAMYWYRQDPGQGLRLIYYSQIVNDFQKGDIAEGYSVSREKKESFPLTVTSAQKNPTAFYLCASSISDEQFFGPGTRLTVL.

The chain couples TRBV10-2 to TRBJ1-1; the match to TRBD1 covers 8 bases. This CDR3 comprises 16 residues. Germline values: CDR1 WSHSY, CDR2 SAAADI. V was clipped by 0 bases and J by 4 bases; unmatched bases: 7. The CDR3 sequence: CASSESTGAYSTEAFF. In nucleotides, the CDR3 is TGCGCCAGCAGTGAGTCGACAGGGGCTTATAGCACTGAAGCTTTCTTT.